The 9 T cell receptor beta chains below all came from one sample that was sequenced in a study of T cell responses to AZD1222 COVID-19 vaccine. Sequenced by immunoSEQ multiplex PCR; TCRdb stores in-frame clones only, minus some. Here the sample spans roughly 120,000 clones, roughly 88% being singletons. Source: peripheral blood, taken on day 0 of MenACWY control vaccination. The receptors derive from an adult in good health.

V is TRBV5-1 and J is TRBJ2-7, with D tentatively TRBD1 (5 bases). This CDR3 has 15 amino acids. Germline loops: CDR1 SGHRS, CDR2 YFSETQ. V lost 4 bases to trimming and J lost 0 bases, with 14 bases between them. The CDR3: CASSPDTDNSYEQYF. The CDR3 DNA is TGCGCCAGCAGCCCCGATACGGACAACTCCTACGAGCAGTACTTC. The whole variable domain, remainder taken from reference TRBV5-1 and TRBJ2-7, is KAGVTQTPRYLIKTRGQQVTLSCSPISGHRSVSWYQQTPGQGLQFLFEYFSETQRNKGNFPGRFSGRQFSNSRSEMNVSTLELGDSALYLCASSPDTDNSYEQYFGPGTRLTVT.

This chain links TRBV5-1 with TRBJ1-4; TRBD1 might be the D (5 bases). Trimming left V 1 base short and J 7 bases short, with 11 bases between. The CDR3 covers 14 residues. The germline V gene encodes CDR1 SGHRS and CDR2 YFSETQ. CDR3 sequence: CASSLYGGGEKLFF. The CDR3 coding sequence is TGCGCCAGCAGCTTGTACGGGGGAGGTGAAAAACTGTTTTTT.

Only a few counts were recorded for this clone. The chain joins TRBV29-1 to TRBJ1-4; 9 nucleotides line up with TRBD1. Germline lookup yields CDR1 SQVTM and CDR2 ANQGSEA. Germline trimming cut 6 bases from V and 8 bases from J; bases unmatched to any gene: 4. CDR3 length: 12 residues. The CDR3 loop reads CSVGTGREKLFF. CDR3 coding DNA: TGCAGCGTCGGGACAGGGAGGGAAAAACTGTTTTTT.

This rearrangement joins TRBV6-2 or TRBV6-3 to TRBJ1-1; the D is unclear. From germline, CDR1 is MNHEY and CDR2 SVGEGT. The CDR3 totals 14 residues. Trimming took off 2 bases at V and 2 bases at J, with 9 bases between the two ends. CDR3 DNA: TGTGCCAGCAGTTACAGTCGGCCAAACACTGAAGCTTTCTTT. Translating gives CASSYSRPNTEAFF.

This chain uses TRBV27 with TRBJ2-2; 7 bases align to TRBD1. This CDR3 spans 15 amino acids. Per the germline V gene, CDR1 is MNHEY and CDR2 is SMNVEV (reference sequence). Unmatched junction bases numbered 6, after V lost 3 bases and J lost 5 bases. The CDR3 DNA reads as TGTGCCAGCAGTTTCGACAGGGATGCGACCGGGGAGCTGTTTTTT. It translates to CASSFDRDATGELFF.

This rearrangement joins TRBV19 to TRBJ1-1; no clear D gene. Per germline, CDR1 LNHDA and CDR2 SQIVND (reference sequence). The V gene lost 4 bases and the J gene lost 5 bases, with 14 bases spanning the gap. The CDR3 totals 14 residues. The CDR3 protein is CASSTIRRETEAFF. CDR3 bases: TGTGCCAGTAGTACCATTCGCCGGGAGACTGAAGCTTTCTTT.

The rearrangement joins TRBV19 to TRBJ2-1; 9 positions agree with TRBD1. Germline assignment: CDR1 LNHDA and CDR2 SQIVND (reference sequence). This CDR3 has 17 residues. J gave up 2 bases and V 4 bases, and 9 bases lay outside the gene matches. The CDR3 reads CASSTDGTGWPYNEQFF. In nucleotides, the CDR3 is TGTGCCAGTAGTACTGATGGGACAGGGTGGCCCTACAATGAGCAGTTCTTC. The variable domain in full, with the rest retrieved from reference TRBV19 and TRBJ2-1, is DGGITQSPKYLFRKEGQNVTLSCEQNLNHDAMYWYRQDPGQGLRLIYYSQIVNDFQKGDIAEGYSVSREKKESFPLTVTSAQKNPTAFYLCASSTDGTGWPYNEQFFGPGTRLTVL.

This rearrangement joins TRBV27 to TRBJ1-6, with D maybe TRBD1 (5 bases). CDR3 length: 15 amino acids. V lost 7 bases and J lost 7, with 17 bases in between. Germline assignment: CDR1 MNHEY and CDR2 SMNVEV (reference sequence). CDR3 residues: CASISRGRGNSPLHF. The CDR3 DNA reads as TGTGCCAGCATTTCCCGGGGACGTGGAAATTCACCCCTCCACTTT.

The V call is TRBV7-2, the J call TRBJ1-5; D might be TRBD1 (5 bases). Germline assignment: CDR1 SGHTA and CDR2 FQGNSA. This CDR3 is 14 amino acids long. With 5 bases removed from V and 6 bases from J, the gap between germline ends came to 14 bases. The CDR3 loop is CASSGGPGGQPQHF. The CDR3, as DNA: TGTGCCAGCAGCGGAGGGCCGGGGGGTCAGCCCCAGCATTTT.